What follows describes a single T cell receptor beta chain. As yet, its antigen is unknown. The germline CDR1 and CDR2 sequences are MNHEY and SVGAGI. The CDR3 totals 15 residues. Trimming removed 4 bases at V and 8 bases at J, with 17 bases between. The CDR3 regions of TCR beta were amplified from RNA transcripts. During a first-round RT-PCR of the TCR CDR3, the HTBI primer set was used. In TCRdb, the multiplex PCR reads were re-called with MiXCR into one record per CDR3 protein. The table lists 370,000 or so distinct CDR3 sequences, around 14% of them singletons. This sample was included in a study of T cells in Graves' hyperthyroidism and ophthalmopathy. Overall study findings and caveats: The authors' 13 V-J model separated ophthalmopathy from stable hyperthyroidism.

Each 10 ml fresh peripheral blood draw supplied the PBMCs. The V call is TRBV6-5, the J call TRBJ1-4; tentative D call: TRBD1 (6 bases). The sample was blood. This TCR was sampled from a woman between 18 and 29 years old with Graves' hyperthyroidism that later progressed to Graves' ophthalmopathy. This CDR3 reads CASSLGGGATEKLFF. As DNA, the CDR3 is TGTGCCAGCAGTTTAGGGGGAGGGGCGACGGAAAAACTGTTTTTT.